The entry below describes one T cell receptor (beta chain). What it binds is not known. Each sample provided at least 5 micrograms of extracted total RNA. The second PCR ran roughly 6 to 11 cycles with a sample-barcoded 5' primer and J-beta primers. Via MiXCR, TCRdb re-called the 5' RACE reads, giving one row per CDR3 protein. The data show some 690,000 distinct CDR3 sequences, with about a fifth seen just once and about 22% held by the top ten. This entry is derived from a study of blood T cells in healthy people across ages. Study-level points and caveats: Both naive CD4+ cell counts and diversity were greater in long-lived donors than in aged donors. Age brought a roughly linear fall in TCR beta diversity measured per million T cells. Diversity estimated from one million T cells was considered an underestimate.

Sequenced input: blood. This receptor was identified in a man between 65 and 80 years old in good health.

In DNA, the CDR3 is TGTGCCAGCAGCCACCTCGGAGGACAGGGGGGCTATGGCTACACCTTC. Amino acids: CASSHLGGQGGYGYTF. The rearrangement joins TRBV4-2 to TRBJ1-2; TRBD1 matches 10 bases. CDR3 size: 16 residues. Germline V gene lookup returns CDR1 LGHNA and CDR2 YNFKEQ. J was trimmed by 4 bases and V by 3 bases; bases with no gene match: 8.